Shown below are 10 T cell receptor beta chains from a single sample sequenced in a study of T cell responses to AZD1222 COVID-19 vaccine. Method: immunoSEQ multiplex PCR; TCRdb's copy keeps in-frame clones and lacks some. Of just over 150,000 clones in the sample, approximately 90% are singletons; the top ten hold 6.9%. The sample in question was peripheral blood, obtained after recovery from COVID-19. These receptors all come from an adult who had recovered from COVID-19.

This rearrangement joins TRBV10-1 to TRBJ2-5; D remains ambiguous. The CDR3 covers 14 residues. Germline values: CDR1 WNHNN, CDR2 SYGVQD (reference sequence). V lost 0 bases, J lost 4 bases, and 9 bases lay in between. CDR3 sequence: CASSESVNRETQYF. CDR3 coding DNA: TGCGCCAGCAGTGAGTCGGTGAACAGAGAGACCCAGTACTTC.

The J gene is TRBJ1-5, the V gene TRBV5-6; TRBD1 is a possible D gene (5 bases). Germline CDR1 reads SGHDT; CDR2 reads YYEEEE. Trimming left V 4 bases short and J 1 base short, with 9 bases between. The CDR3 length is 14 residues. Written as DNA, the CDR3 is TGTGCCAGCAGCCAGGGACCGAGCAATCAGCCCCAGCATTTT. Its translation is CASSQGPSNQPQHF.

This clone was counted a few times. This rearrangement joins TRBV7-9 to TRBJ2-3; weak D call: TRBD1 (6 bases). V was cut by 5 bases and J by 1 base, with 19 bases left in between. The CDR3 is 17 amino acids. Germline V gene lookup returns CDR1 SEHNR and CDR2 FQNEAQ (reference sequence). The CDR3 DNA sequence: TGTGCCAGCAGCCCACAAAGGGGGAGTGAGGGCACAGATACGCAGTATTTT. Translated, it gives CASSPQRGSEGTDTQYF.

This clone was counted between two and nine times. The chain is built from TRBV15 and TRBJ1-2; 9 positions agree with TRBD1. Germline CDR1 LNHNV, CDR2 YYDKDF (reference sequence). Trimming cost V 5 bases and J 6 bases; bases outside gene matches: 13. CDR3 length: 16 amino acids. In DNA form, the CDR3 reads TGTGCCACCAGCCGCGGGACAGGGCAGAGTCGTCATGGCTACACCTTC. This codes for CATSRGTGQSRHGYTF. Combining the CDR3 with reference TRBV15 and TRBJ1-2 gives the whole variable domain DAMVIQNPRYQVTQFGKPVTLSCSQTLNHNVMYWYQQKSSQAPKLLFHYYDKDFNNEADTPDNFQSRRPNTSFCFLDIRSPGLGDTAMYLCATSRGTGQSRHGYTFGSGTRLTVV.

J is TRBJ2-7 and V is TRBV7-2; 7 bases match TRBD2. This CDR3 spans 14 amino acids. V lost 3 bases, J lost 0 bases, and 2 bases stayed unmatched. CDR1 is SGHTA and CDR2 is FQGNSA in the germline V gene. Written as DNA, the CDR3 is TGTGCCAGCAGCTTGGAGCGGGGCTCCTACGAGCAGTACTTC. It is translated as CASSLERGSYEQYF. Full variable domain (outside the CDR3, taken from reference TRBV7-2 and TRBJ2-7): GAGVSQSPSNKVTEKGKDVELRCDPISGHTALYWYRQSLGQGLEFLIYFQGNSAPDKSGLPSDRFSAERTGGSVSTLTIQRTQQEDSAVYLCASSLERGSYEQYFGPGTRLTVT.

This chain connects TRBV5-4 to TRBJ1-1; 7 nucleotides match TRBD1. V gave up 4 bases and J gave up 2 bases; unmatched junction bases: 5. CDR1 is SGHNT and CDR2 is YYREEE in the germline V gene (reference sequence). This CDR3 spans 14 amino acids. DNA for the CDR3: TGTGCCAGCAGCACGGGACAGAGAAACACTGAAGCTTTCTTT. Translation: CASSTGQRNTEAFF.

The rearrangement joins TRBV23-1 to TRBJ2-3; D tentatively fits TRBD1 or TRBD2 (5 bases each). TRBV23-1 is noted as an ORF with a role that remains uncertain. This CDR3 is built from 12 residues. Trimming removed 8 bases from V and 1 base from J, with 7 bases in between. The CDR3 nucleotides read TGCGCCAGCCTGGGACGCACAGATACGCAGTATTTT. This sequence encodes CASLGRTDTQYF.

This chain connects TRBV15 to TRBJ2-7; TRBD2 might be the D (6 bases). V shed 0 bases and J shed 2 bases, with 20 bases lying between them. Per the germline V gene, CDR1 is LNHNV and CDR2 is YYDKDF (reference sequence). The CDR3 sequence is 18 residues long. The CDR3 loop is CATSRDDHPTRSPYEQYF. CDR3 sequence (DNA): TGTGCCACCAGCAGAGATGACCACCCGACTAGGAGCCCCTACGAGCAGTACTTC. The full variable domain, its missing parts supplied by reference TRBV15 and TRBJ2-7, is DAMVIQNPRYQVTQFGKPVTLSCSQTLNHNVMYWYQQKSSQAPKLLFHYYDKDFNNEADTPDNFQSRRPNTSFCFLDIRSPGLGDTAMYLCATSRDDHPTRSPYEQYFGPGTRLTVT.

The chain links TRBV10-2 to TRBJ1-6, with 8 bases fitting TRBD1. CDR3 size: 14 residues. The V and J ends lost 6 bases and 7 bases, in that order; junction bases with no gene match: 5. Germline-derived CDR1 and CDR2 are WSHSY and SAAADI. Here the CDR3 DNA reads TGCGCCAGCAGCATAGACAGGGGCAATTCACCCCTCCACTTT. Amino acid sequence: CASSIDRGNSPLHF.

The gene calls are TRBV9 and TRBJ2-7; 7 bases fit TRBD1. Germline V gene data show CDR1 as SGDLS and CDR2 as YYNGEE. J was trimmed by 2 bases and V by 2 bases; bases with no gene match: 4. This CDR3 comprises 14 residues. CDR3 nucleotides: TGTGCCAGCAGCGTGGCAGGACAGGCCTACGAGCAGTACTTC. Translating gives CASSVAGQAYEQYF.